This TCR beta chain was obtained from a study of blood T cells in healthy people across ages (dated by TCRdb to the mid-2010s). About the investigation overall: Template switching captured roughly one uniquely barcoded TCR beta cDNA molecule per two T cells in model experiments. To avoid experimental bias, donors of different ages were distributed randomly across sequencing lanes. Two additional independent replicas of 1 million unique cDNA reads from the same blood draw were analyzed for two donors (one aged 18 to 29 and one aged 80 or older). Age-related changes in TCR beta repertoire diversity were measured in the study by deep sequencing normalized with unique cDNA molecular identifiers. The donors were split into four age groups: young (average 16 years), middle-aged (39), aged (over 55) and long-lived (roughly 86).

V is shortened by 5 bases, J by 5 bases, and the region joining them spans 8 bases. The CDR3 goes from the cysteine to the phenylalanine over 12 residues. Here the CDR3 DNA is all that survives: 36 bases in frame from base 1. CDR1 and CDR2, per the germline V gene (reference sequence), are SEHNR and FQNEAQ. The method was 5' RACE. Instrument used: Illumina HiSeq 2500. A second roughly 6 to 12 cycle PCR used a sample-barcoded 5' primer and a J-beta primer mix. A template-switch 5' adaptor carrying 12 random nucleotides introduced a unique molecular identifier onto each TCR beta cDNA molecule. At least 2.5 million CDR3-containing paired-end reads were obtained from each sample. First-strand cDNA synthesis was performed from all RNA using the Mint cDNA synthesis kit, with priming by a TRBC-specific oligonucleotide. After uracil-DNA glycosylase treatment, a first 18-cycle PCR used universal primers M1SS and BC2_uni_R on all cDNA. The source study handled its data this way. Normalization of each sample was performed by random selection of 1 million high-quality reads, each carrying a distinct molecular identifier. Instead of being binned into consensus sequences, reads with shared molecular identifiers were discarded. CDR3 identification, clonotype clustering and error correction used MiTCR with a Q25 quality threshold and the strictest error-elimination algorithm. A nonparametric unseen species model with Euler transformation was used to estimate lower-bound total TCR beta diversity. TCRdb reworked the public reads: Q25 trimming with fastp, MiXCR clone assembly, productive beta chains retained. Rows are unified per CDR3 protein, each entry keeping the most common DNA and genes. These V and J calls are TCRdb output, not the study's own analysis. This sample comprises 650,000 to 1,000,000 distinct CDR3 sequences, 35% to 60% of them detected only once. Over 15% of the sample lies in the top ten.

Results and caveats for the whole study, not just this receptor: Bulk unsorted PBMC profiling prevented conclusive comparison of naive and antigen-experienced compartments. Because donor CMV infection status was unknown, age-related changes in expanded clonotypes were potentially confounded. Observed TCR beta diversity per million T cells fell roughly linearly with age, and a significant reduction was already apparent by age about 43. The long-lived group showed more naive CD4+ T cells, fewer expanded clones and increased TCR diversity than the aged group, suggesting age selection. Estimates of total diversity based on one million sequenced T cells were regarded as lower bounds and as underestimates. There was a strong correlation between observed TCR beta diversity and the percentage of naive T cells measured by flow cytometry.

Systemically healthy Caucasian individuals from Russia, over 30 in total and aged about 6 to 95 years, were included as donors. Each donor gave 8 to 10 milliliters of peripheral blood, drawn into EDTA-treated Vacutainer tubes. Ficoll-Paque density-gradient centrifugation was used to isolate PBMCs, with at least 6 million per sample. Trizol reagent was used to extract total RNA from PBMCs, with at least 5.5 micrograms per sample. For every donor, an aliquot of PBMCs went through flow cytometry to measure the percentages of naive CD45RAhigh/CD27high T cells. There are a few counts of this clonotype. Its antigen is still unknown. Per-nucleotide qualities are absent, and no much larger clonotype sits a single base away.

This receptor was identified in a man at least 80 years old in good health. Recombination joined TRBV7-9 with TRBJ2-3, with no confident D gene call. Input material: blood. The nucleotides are TGTGCCAGCAGCCCCCGCCGAGATACGCAGTATTTT. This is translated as CASSPRRDTQYF.